The 22 T cell receptor beta chains presented below share a single source sample, sequenced in a study of technical replicates of blood from a few donors. Profiled with immunoSEQ multiplex PCR; TCRdb holds only in-frame clones, not every one. The sample lists under 75,000 clones; about 94% were seen once. The source material was T cells isolated from PBMCs. These receptors were collected from a human donor in good health.

This chain uses TRBV5-4 with TRBJ2-1, with 8 bases fitting TRBD2. Germline-derived CDR1 and CDR2 are SGHNT and YYREEE (reference sequence). This CDR3 contains 14 residues. V shed 7 bases, J shed 7 bases, and the junction held 10 bases outside the gene matches. As DNA, the CDR3 is TGTGCCAGCGGTCAGACTAGCGTAGCGAATGAGCAGTTCTTC. It is translated as CASGQTSVANEQFF.

The chain links TRBV4-2 to TRBJ2-7; the D gene is possibly TRBD1 (6 bases). CDR1 and CDR2 (germline): LGHNA, YNFKEQ. Trimming left V 4 bases short and J 2 bases short, with 9 bases between. CDR3 length: 13 amino acids. This CDR3 reads CASSLRQAYEQYF. The CDR3 nucleotides read TGTGCCAGCAGCCTTAGACAGGCCTACGAGCAGTACTTC.

The chain is built from TRBV7-5 and TRBJ1-2; the table's D gene call, TRBD1, was not cross checked with the DNA. TRBV7-5 is labeled a pseudogene. The length of the CDR3 is 10 residues. The CDR3 coding sequence is TGTGTCAGATTCAGTGGTGGCTACACCTTC. It translates to CVRFSGGYTF.

The chain employs TRBV7-3 and TRBJ2-7; D gene unclear. V lost 6 bases and J lost 3, with 12 bases in between. The germline V gene encodes CDR1 SGHTA and CDR2 FQGTGA. The CDR3 is made up of 13 amino acids. The CDR3 reads CASREGTVYEQYF. CDR3 DNA sequence: TGTGCCAGCAGGGAAGGAACAGTCTACGAGCAGTACTTC.

The chain uses TRBV2 and TRBJ2-1, with 11 bases aligning to TRBD2. Germline V gives CDR1 SNHLY, CDR2 FYNNEI. V lost 7 bases to trimming and J lost 2 bases; unmatched junction nucleotides: 4. CDR3 length: 15 residues. The CDR3 loop reads CASIGTSGPYNEQFF. DNA of the CDR3: TGTGCCAGCATCGGGACTAGCGGACCCTACAATGAGCAGTTCTTC.

The rearrangement uses TRBV21-1 and TRBJ2-7; TRBD1 is the table's D call and was not checked against the DNA. TRBV21-1 is a pseudogene locus. This CDR3 region has 15 residues. CDR3 residues: CASSFRDRSSYEQYF. CDR3 DNA sequence: TGTGCCAGCAGCTTCCGGGACAGGAGCTCCTACGAGCAGTACTTC.

J is TRBJ2-1 and V is TRBV10-3; TRBD2 might be the D (5 bases). In germline, CDR1 is ENHRY, CDR2 SYGVKD. V lost 6 bases and J 1 base, leaving 13 bases between the germline ends. This CDR3 has 15 amino acids. The CDR3 coding sequence is TGTGCCATCAGCTTAGAAGCGGTTTCCTACAATGAGCAGTTCTTC. As protein: CAISLEAVSYNEQFF.

The V gene is TRBV7-3, the J gene TRBJ2-2; weak D call: TRBD1 (5 bases). CDR3 size: 15 residues. V shed 4 bases and J shed 5 bases, with 14 bases lying between them. Germline-derived CDR1 and CDR2 are SGHTA and FQGTGA. The DNA of the CDR3 is TGTGCCAGCAGCTCGGAGACAGTTACTACCGGGGAGCTGTTTTTT. It encodes CASSSETVTTGELFF.

The CDR3 is CASSLGLAGTGYEQYF. Here the CDR3 DNA reads TGTGCCAGCAGCTTAGGACTAGCGGGAACTGGCTACGAGCAGTACTTC. This chain connects TRBV5-4 to TRBJ2-7; 12 positions agree with TRBD2. This CDR3 region has 16 residues. The junction had 6 bases not matched to a gene; V was cut back by 2 bases and J by 3 bases. The germline V gene has CDR1 SGHNT and CDR2 YYREEE (reference sequence). The whole variable domain, remainder taken from reference TRBV5-4 and TRBJ2-7, is ETGVTQSPTHLIKTRGQQVTLRCSSQSGHNTVSWYQQALGQGPQFIFQYYREEENGRGNFPPRFSGLQFPNYSSELNVNALELDDSALYLCASSLGLAGTGYEQYFGPGTRLTVT.

The gene calls are TRBV10-3 and TRBJ1-4, with TRBD1 matching 7 bases. With V trimmed by 8 bases and J by 0 bases, 3 bases remained unmatched. CDR1 and CDR2 from the germline V gene are ENHRY and SYGVKD. CDR3 length equals 14 residues. In nucleotides, the CDR3 is TGTGCCATCCGACAGGGTGCAACTAATGAAAAACTGTTTTTT. Encoded protein: CAIRQGATNEKLFF.

This clone appeared once. The rearrangement uses TRBV5-1 and TRBJ2-1, with 13 bases aligning to TRBD2. The CDR3 covers 15 residues. J gave up 9 bases and V 0 bases, and 3 bases lay outside the gene matches. Germline-derived CDR1 and CDR2 are SGHRS and YFSETQ. CDR3 bases: TGCGCCAGCAGCTTGGGACTAGCGGGAGGAGGTGAGCAGTTCTTC. This codes for CASSLGLAGGGEQFF.

The rearrangement uses TRBV4-3 and TRBJ2-3, with D maybe TRBD1 (6 bases). Trimming pared 4 bases from V and 1 base from J, leaving 12 bases between. The germline V gene encodes CDR1 LGHNA and CDR2 YSLEER. This CDR3 comprises 15 residues. CDR3 DNA sequence: TGCGCCAGCAGCCCCCAGGGGAGCGGCACAGATACGCAGTATTTT. Its protein is CASSPQGSGTDTQYF.

This chain uses TRBV9 with TRBJ1-5, with 10 bases matching TRBD1. The V gene end was trimmed by 3 bases and the J gene end by 8 bases; junction bases not matched to a gene: 2. In germline, CDR1 is SGDLS, CDR2 YYNGEE. CDR3 length: 13 residues. The CDR3 protein is CASSAGQGKPQHF. DNA of the CDR3: TGTGCCAGCAGCGCGGGACAGGGGAAGCCCCAGCATTTT.

This chain links TRBV16 with TRBJ1-1; TRBD1 is a possible D gene (6 bases). CDR3 length: 16 residues. Germline V gives CDR1 KGHSY, CDR2 FQNENV. Trimming removed 3 bases from V and 5 bases from J, with 19 bases in between. DNA for the CDR3: TGTGCCAGCAGCCACGGGGGGGGGCGAGGGAGGACTGAAGCTTTCTTT. Protein sequence: CASSHGGGRGRTEAFF.

This chain joins TRBV9 and TRBJ1-4; 8 bases align to TRBD1. V was clipped by 4 bases and J by 7 bases; unmatched bases: 6. Germline loops: CDR1 SGDLS, CDR2 YYNGEE. The length of the CDR3 is 14 residues. The DNA of the CDR3 is TGTGCCAGCAGCACCGGACAGGGAAGTGAAAAACTGTTTTTT. It yields the protein CASSTGQGSEKLFF. Using reference TRBV9 and TRBJ1-4 for the parts outside the CDR3, the full variable domain is DSGVTQTPKHLITATGQRVTLRCSPRSGDLSVYWYQQSLDQGLQFLIQYYNGEERAKGNILERFSAQQFPDLHSELNLSSLELGDSALYFCASSTGQGSEKLFFGSGTQLSVL.

The chain uses TRBV30 and TRBJ1-4, with 7 bases identical to TRBD1. CDR3 length: 16 residues. Germline V gives CDR1 GTSNPN, CDR2 SVGIG (reference sequence). Germline trimming cut 2 bases from V and 3 bases from J; bases unmatched to any gene: 9. As DNA, the CDR3 is TGTGCCTGGAGTCCTGCTGTAGGGGGCTCTAATGAAAAACTGTTTTTT. Translation gives CAWSPAVGGSNEKLFF.

This chain joins TRBV27 and TRBJ2-7, with a weak D call TRBD2 (6 bases). Germline V CDR1 and CDR2: MNHEY, SMNVEV (reference sequence). This CDR3 region has 14 residues. Trimming stripped 5 bases from V and 6 bases from J, with 17 bases between. CDR3 protein: CASSPLGGSGEQYF. The CDR3 coding sequence is TGTGCCAGCAGTCCTCTTGGGGGGAGCGGCGAGCAGTACTTC.

V usage is TRBV4-3 and J usage is TRBJ1-1; weak D call: TRBD1 (6 bases). This CDR3 comprises 14 residues. Trimming cost V 3 bases and J 5 bases, with 13 bases left between them. Germline V gene sequence: CDR1 LGHNA, CDR2 YSLEER. CDR3 loop: CASSHEQGRTEAFF. The CDR3, as DNA: TGCGCCAGCAGCCACGAACAGGGTAGGACTGAAGCTTTCTTT.

V is TRBV21-1 and J is TRBJ1-2; TRBD1, as called in the table, went unchecked against the DNA. TRBV21-1 is marked as a pseudogene. This CDR3 contains 18 residues. CDR3: CASSNGPDRDCALYGYTF. CDR3 DNA: TGTGCCAGCAGCAATGGCCCGGACAGGGATTGTGCGCTCTATGGCTACACCTTC.

The V and J genes are TRBV5-1 and TRBJ1-4, with D possibly being TRBD1 (5 bases). With 0 bases removed from V and 0 bases from J, the gap between germline ends came to 9 bases. The CDR3 is 16 residues long. The V gene's germline CDR1 is SGHRS and CDR2 YFSETQ. CDR3 in amino acids: CASSLGTSATNEKLFF. CDR3 nucleotide sequence: TGCGCCAGCAGCTTGGGGACAAGTGCAACTAATGAAAAACTGTTTTTT.

The rearrangement joins TRBV9 to TRBJ2-7, with D perhaps matching TRBD2 (6 bases). V shed 3 bases and J shed 7 bases, with 14 bases lying between them. Germline CDR1 is SGDLS and CDR2 is YYNGEE. This CDR3 has 13 residues. The CDR3: CASSAWTAGEQYF. In nucleotides, the CDR3 is TGTGCCAGCAGCGCCTGGACGGCGGGGGAGCAGTACTTC.

The chain has TRBV28 and TRBJ2-7; the match to TRBD2 covers 7 bases. Trimming cost V 6 bases and J 2 bases; bases outside gene matches: 7. CDR1 and CDR2 from the germline V gene are MDHEN and SYDVKM. The CDR3 runs to 14 residues. The DNA of the CDR3 is TGTGCCAGCAGCTGGGGGGGGAACCCCTACGAGCAGTACTTC. Its translation is CASSWGGNPYEQYF.